These 19 T cell receptor beta chains were sequenced from one sample in a study of blood T cell repertoires in COVID-19. TCRdb keeps only in-frame clones here, not all; method: immunoSEQ multiplex PCR. In the table there are some 510,000 clones, more than 75% of which are singletons. Sequenced material: PBMCs or T cells enriched from blood (not recorded which). The source of these receptors is a woman between 40 and 55 years old who had recovered from COVID-19.

The genes are TRBV2 and TRBJ1-5, with D perhaps matching TRBD1 (5 bases). The CDR3 contains 14 residues. CDR1 is SNHLY and CDR2 is FYNNEI in the germline V gene. V lost 4 bases, J lost 6 bases, and 13 bases lay in between. Here the CDR3 DNA reads TGTGCCAGCAGTGGTAATGGGGCAGGTCAGCCCCAGCATTTT. The encoded protein is CASSGNGAGQPQHF. The full variable domain, completed using reference TRBV2 and TRBJ1-5, is EPEVTQTPSHQVTQMGQEVILRCVPISNHLYFYWYRQILGQKVEFLVSFYNNEISEKSEIFDDQFSVERPDGSNFTLKIRSTKLEDSAMYFCASSGNGAGQPQHFGDGTRLSIL.

V and J are TRBV10-3 and TRBJ2-7; the match to TRBD1 covers 7 bases. CDR3 length equals 13 residues. The V segment lost 6 bases and the J segment 6 bases; nucleotides outside the gene matches: 8. The V gene's germline CDR1 is ENHRY and CDR2 SYGVKD. The CDR3 sequence: CAISPTGVGEQYF. In nucleotides, the CDR3 is TGTGCCATCAGCCCCACAGGGGTAGGCGAGCAGTACTTC.

This clone was counted a single time. The chain carries TRBV3-1 (or the pseudogene TRBV3-2) and TRBJ1-5, with D possibly matching TRBD1 (5 bases). V was pared by 0 bases and J by 13 bases, with 10 bases between. The CDR3 is 12 residues long. From germline, CDR1 is LGHDT and CDR2 YNNKEL (reference sequence). CDR3 nucleotide sequence: TGTGCCAGCAGCCAAGATTCGGGGGATCAGCATTTT. Its protein product is CASSQDSGDQHF.

J is TRBJ1-1 and V is TRBV10-2, with D perhaps TRBD1 (5 bases). Trimming cost V 3 bases and J 8 bases, with 16 bases left between them. The V gene's germline CDR1 is WSHSY and CDR2 SAAADI. CDR3 size: 14 residues. The CDR3 protein is CASSDRWGRGEAFF. The CDR3 DNA sequence: TGCGCCAGCAGTGATCGGTGGGGTCGGGGGGAAGCTTTCTTT.

The genes are TRBV5-6 and TRBJ2-2; a possible D gene is TRBD1 (6 bases). The CDR3 extends over 13 amino acids. The germline V gene encodes CDR1 SGHDT and CDR2 YYEEEE. Between the trimmed V and J ends, which lost 9 bases and 4 bases, there was a span of 13 bases. The CDR3 sequence: CATRGGRTGELFF. CDR3 in DNA: TGTGCCACCCGAGGGGGTCGCACCGGGGAGCTGTTTTTT.

The J gene is TRBJ2-3, the V gene TRBV27; 11 bases line up with TRBD2. The trim removed 3 bases at V and 0 bases at J, leaving 14 bases unmatched. Germline V gene sequence: CDR1 MNHEY, CDR2 SMNVEV (reference sequence). The CDR3 runs to 20 residues. The CDR3 nucleotides read TGTGCCAGCAGTTTGCGAGGGGGCACTCTAGCGGGAGGAAGCACAGATACGCAGTATTTT. Amino acid sequence: CASSLRGGTLAGGSTDTQYF.

The chain couples TRBV2 to TRBJ1-1; TRBD1 agrees at 9 bases. The V segment lost 6 bases and the J segment 5 bases; nucleotides outside the gene matches: 4. Germline assignment: CDR1 SNHLY and CDR2 FYNNEI. The CDR3 runs to 13 residues. CDR3 DNA: TGTGCCAGCAGACAGGGGGCGTGGACTGAAGCTTTCTTT. This encodes CASRQGAWTEAFF.

The rearrangement uses TRBV3-1 (or the pseudogene TRBV3-2) and TRBJ2-7; 11 bases match TRBD1. This CDR3 is 17 amino acids long. Trimming took 4 bases from V and 5 from J; bases not matched to a gene: 13. Germline V gene lookup returns CDR1 LGHDT and CDR2 YNNKEL (reference sequence). The CDR3 sequence is CASSPIIGQGALDEQYF. CDR3 DNA sequence: TGTGCCAGCAGCCCTATAATAGGACAGGGGGCTCTGGACGAGCAGTACTTC.

This sequence joins TRBV18 and TRBJ2-1; 8 positions agree with TRBD2. CDR1 is KGHSH and CDR2 is LQKENI in the germline V gene. This CDR3 region has 15 residues. V lost 3 bases, J lost 5 bases, and 6 bases stayed unmatched. CDR3 in DNA: TGTGCCAGCTCACCCGGGGGGGGAAGAGACAATGAGCAGTTCTTC. Its protein is CASSPGGGRDNEQFF. The full variable domain, rest sourced from reference TRBV18 and TRBJ2-1, is NAGVMQNPRHLVRRRGQEARLRCSPMKGHSHVYWYRQLPEEGLKFMVYLQKENIIDESGMPKERFSAEFPKEGPSILRIQQVVRGDSAAYFCASSPGGGRDNEQFFGPGTRLTVL.

The chain recombines TRBV18 with TRBJ2-3, with TRBD1 as a possible D gene (5 bases). Germline loops: CDR1 KGHSH, CDR2 LQKENI. The CDR3 has 15 amino acids. The V gene lost 3 bases and the J gene lost 4 bases, with 14 bases spanning the gap. For the CDR3, the DNA is TGTGCCAGCTCACCCGCCCAGGGTAGGCCAGATACGCAGTATTTT. Translated, it gives CASSPAQGRPDTQYF.

This clone was observed a single time. The chain uses TRBV6-5 and TRBJ1-2, with D unclear. CDR1 and CDR2 from the germline V gene are MNHEY and SVGAGI. Deletions cut 2 bases from V and 1 base from J, with 14 bases between. This CDR3 has 16 residues. In DNA form, the CDR3 reads TGTGCCAGCAGTTACCCTGAAATGTCCAGTAACTATGGCTACACCTTC. This translates into CASSYPEMSSNYGYTF.

V gene TRBV7-2 combines with J gene TRBJ1-5, with D hard to call. Deletions cut 5 bases from V and 4 bases from J, with 9 bases between. This CDR3 is 13 amino acids long. The germline V gene encodes CDR1 SGHTA and CDR2 FQGNSA. The CDR3 region is CASSEGRNQPQHF. For the CDR3, the DNA is TGTGCCAGCAGCGAAGGGAGGAATCAGCCCCAGCATTTT.

The chain uses TRBV5-4 and TRBJ2-1; D may be TRBD1 (6 bases). Germline V CDR1 and CDR2: SGHNT, YYREEE (reference sequence). Trimming took off 3 bases at V and 7 bases at J, with 11 bases between the two ends. CDR3 length equals 13 residues. The CDR3 reads CASSYPDRNEQFF. CDR3 sequence (DNA): TGTGCCAGCAGCTACCCCGACAGGAATGAGCAGTTCTTC.

The chain carries TRBV6-5 and TRBJ2-7; 7 nucleotides line up with TRBD1. There are 15 residues in the CDR3. Germline assignment: CDR1 MNHEY and CDR2 SVGAGI. After removal of 8 bases from V and 2 bases from J, the junction contained 12 bases not matched to a gene. The CDR3: CASAPTGNYPYEQYF. The CDR3, as DNA: TGTGCCAGCGCCCCGACAGGGAACTATCCCTACGAGCAGTACTTC.

The chain uses TRBV11-2 and TRBJ1-2; TRBD1 matches 8 bases. The V segment lost 5 bases and the J segment 3 bases; nucleotides outside the gene matches: 8. CDR1 and CDR2 (germline): SGHAT, FQNNGV. The CDR3 is made up of 15 amino acids. CDR3 nucleotide sequence: TGTGCCAGCAGCCAAGACAGGGGTATTCACTATGGCTACACCTTC. The encoded protein is CASSQDRGIHYGYTF. The full variable domain, in which reference TRBV11-2 and TRBJ1-2 provide the parts outside the CDR3, is EAGVAQSPRYKIIEKRQSVAFWCNPISGHATLYWYQQILGQGPKLLIQFQNNGVVDDSQLPKDRFSAERLKGVDSTLKIQPAKLEDSAVYLCASSQDRGIHYGYTFGSGTRLTVV.

This clone was detected only once. The rearrangement joins TRBV25-1 to TRBJ1-4; tentative D call: TRBD1 (5 bases). Per the germline V gene, CDR1 is MGHDK and CDR2 is SYGVNS. The CDR3 covers 15 residues. Trimming pared 2 bases from V and 5 bases from J, leaving 12 bases between. CDR3: CASSELGRGNEKLFF. Here the CDR3 DNA reads TGTGCCAGCAGTGAACTAGGAAGGGGAAATGAAAAACTGTTTTTT.

This rearrangement joins TRBV10-1 to TRBJ2-7; a weak D match, TRBD2 (6 bases). The ends were cut back, 0 bases at V and 2 bases at J, with 11 bases in the middle. CDR1 is WNHNN, CDR2 SYGVQD, per germline (reference sequence). The length of the CDR3 is 15 residues. CDR3 DNA: TGCGCCAGCAGTGAGTCGTCCGGGAGACCCTACGAGCAGTACTTC. This gives the protein CASSESSGRPYEQYF.

This chain uses TRBV7-9 with TRBJ2-7, with TRBD2 as a possible D gene (5 bases). Germline CDR1 reads SEHNR; CDR2 reads FQNEAQ (reference sequence). Trimming left V 0 bases short and J 2 bases short, with 8 bases between. The CDR3 is made up of 14 amino acids. In nucleotides, the CDR3 is TGTGCCAGCAGCTTAGCCGGGGTGGCCTACGAGCAGTACTTC. Translated, it gives CASSLAGVAYEQYF.

This clone was seen a few times. The V gene is TRBV4-3, the J gene TRBJ2-1, with 9 positions matching TRBD2. The CDR3 is 14 residues long. V dropped 6 bases and J dropped 7; count of bases not matched to a gene: 7. Germline lookup yields CDR1 LGHNA and CDR2 YSLEER. The CDR3 DNA sequence: TGCGCCAGCAGTAATAGCGGGAGAGGGAATGAGCAGTTCTTC. It is translated as CASSNSGRGNEQFF.